The 30 T cell receptor beta chains below come from one sample, sequenced in a study of T cell responses to AZD1222 COVID-19 vaccine. This table comes from immunoSEQ multiplex PCR, and its TCRdb copy is limited to in-frame clones, with some not included. The sample carries approximately 160,000 clones, 90% recorded once. Here the sequenced sample was peripheral blood, taken on day 0 of AZD1222 vaccination. These receptor sequences come from an adult in good health.

This clone came up once. CDR3 DNA sequence: TGTGCCAGCAGCTTAAGGGACAGGACTTACGAGCAGTACTTC. Translation gives CASSLRDRTYEQYF. The J gene is TRBJ2-7, the V gene TRBV7-2; 8 bases align to TRBD1. V lost 2 bases, J lost 4 bases, and 4 bases stayed unmatched. Per the germline V gene, CDR1 is SGHTA and CDR2 is FQGNSA. The CDR3 sequence is 14 residues long.

This chain joins TRBV10-3 and TRBJ1-3; D is uncertain. CDR1 is ENHRY, CDR2 SYGVKD, per germline. V gave up 5 bases and J gave up 2 bases, with 13 bases separating them. The CDR3 is 15 residues long. The CDR3: CAISLEPKTGNTIYF. The CDR3 nucleotides are TGTGCCATCAGTTTAGAACCGAAAACTGGAAACACCATATATTTT.

The chain is built from TRBV4-2 and TRBJ2-7; the D gene is possibly TRBD2 (5 bases). V was clipped by 0 bases and J by 6 bases, with 9 bases between them. The CDR3 is made up of 13 amino acids. Germline loops: CDR1 LGHNA, CDR2 YNFKEQ. The CDR3 sequence: CASSQDIRGEQYF. The CDR3 DNA reads TGTGCCAGCAGCCAAGATATACGGGGCGAGCAGTACTTC.

The gene calls are TRBV11-2 and TRBJ2-5, with a possible D match to TRBD2 (6 bases). The CDR3 has 14 amino acids. Trimming took off 5 bases at V and 4 bases at J, with 14 bases between the two ends. Germline CDR1 and CDR2: SGHAT and FQNNGV. CDR3 DNA: TGTGCCAGCAGCCCAAAACCCGGGAGAGAGACCCAGTACTTC. The encoded protein is CASSPKPGRETQYF.

V usage is TRBV9 and J usage is TRBJ2-2; 12 nucleotides match TRBD2. CDR1 and CDR2 from the germline V gene are SGDLS and YYNGEE. V shed 4 bases, J shed 6 bases, and the junction held 7 bases outside the gene matches. This CDR3 has 16 residues. CDR3 protein: CASSLQTSGGAGELFF. In nucleotides, the CDR3 is TGTGCCAGCAGCCTACAGACTAGCGGGGGAGCCGGGGAGCTGTTTTTT.

The chain has TRBV6-5 and TRBJ1-5; D is uncertain. Trimming took off 7 bases at V and 3 bases at J, with 13 bases between the two ends. The CDR3 spans 14 residues. The germline CDR1 and CDR2 sequences are MNHEY and SVGAGI. The CDR3 spells CASTPARTNQPQHF. CDR3 bases: TGTGCCAGCACCCCCGCCAGGACCAATCAGCCCCAGCATTTT.

J is TRBJ1-1 and V is TRBV5-5; tentative D call: TRBD1 (6 bases). V was cut by 0 bases and J by 5 bases, with 11 bases left in between. This CDR3 region has 14 residues. The V gene's germline CDR1 is SGHKS and CDR2 YYEKEE (reference sequence). CDR3 loop: CASSLEGVATEAFF. The CDR3 nucleotides are TGTGCCAGCAGCTTGGAGGGGGTAGCGACTGAAGCTTTCTTT.

The chain couples TRBV7-9 to TRBJ1-1; maybe TRBD1 (5 bases). In germline, CDR1 is SEHNR, CDR2 FQNEAQ (reference sequence). Between the trimmed V and J ends, which lost 1 base and 0 bases, there was a span of 9 bases. This CDR3 has 15 amino acids. The chain's CDR3 is CASSLGGGMNTEAFF. In DNA form, the CDR3 reads TGTGCCAGCAGCTTAGGTGGGGGTATGAACACTGAAGCTTTCTTT.

V is TRBV7-9 and J is TRBJ2-7; 10 positions agree with TRBD1. Germline V gene lookup returns CDR1 SEHNR and CDR2 FQNEAQ (reference sequence). Trimming removed 5 bases from V and 6 bases from J; junction bases left unmatched: 10. The CDR3 has 15 residues. The CDR3 coding sequence is TGTGCCAGCAGCCCCCGGGACAGGGGAAACACCGAGCAGTACTTC. Translating it yields CASSPRDRGNTEQYF. The full variable domain, its missing parts supplied by reference TRBV7-9 and TRBJ2-7, is DTGVSQNPRHKITKRGQNVTFRCDPISEHNRLYWYRQTLGQGPEFLTYFQNEAQLEKSRLLSDRFSAERPKGSFSTLEIQRTEQGDSAMYLCASSPRDRGNTEQYFGPGTRLTVT.

Notes on this clone: A junction boundary mismatches the germline segment, possibly from a read error. The chain has TRBV2 and TRBJ1-2; 8 bases align to TRBD1. Per germline, CDR1 SNHLY and CDR2 FYNNEI. The CDR3 is 15 residues long. The CDR3 is CASSRDRGTNYGYTF. CDR3 coding DNA: TGTGCCAGCAGTCGAGACAGGGGAACGAACTATGGCTACACTTTC.

This clone was seen only once. This sequence joins TRBV19 and TRBJ1-4; D remains ambiguous. CDR1 is LNHDA, CDR2 SQIVND, per germline (reference sequence). V was trimmed by 7 bases and J by 0 bases, leaving 9 bases between them. This CDR3 contains 14 residues. The CDR3 DNA is TGTGCCAGTAAAAGGGAGACAACTAATGAAAAACTGTTTTTT. Translation gives CASKRETTNEKLFF.

The gene calls are TRBV15 and TRBJ2-7; the D is unclear. Germline assignment: CDR1 LNHNV and CDR2 YYDKDF (reference sequence). Between the trimmed V and J ends, which lost 0 bases and 7 bases, there was a span of 7 bases. This CDR3 spans 12 amino acids. CDR3 nucleotides: TGTGCCACCAGCAGAGATGATAGTGAGCAGTACTTC. Protein product: CATSRDDSEQYF. Full variable domain (remainder filled in from reference TRBV15 and TRBJ2-7): DAMVIQNPRYQVTQFGKPVTLSCSQTLNHNVMYWYQQKSSQAPKLLFHYYDKDFNNEADTPDNFQSRRPNTSFCFLDIRSPGLGDTAMYLCATSRDDSEQYFGPGTRLTVT.

The CDR3 spells CASSLSRLDSPLHF. The CDR3 DNA reads as TGTGCCAGCAGCTTAAGTCGACTGGATTCACCCCTCCACTTT. The J gene is TRBJ1-6, the V gene TRBV7-2; D is unclear. Trimming shortened V by 2 bases and J by 8 bases, and 10 bases separated the two germline ends. CDR1 and CDR2 (germline): SGHTA, FQGNSA. CDR3 size: 14 residues.

This rearrangement joins TRBV20-1 to TRBJ2-7; D gene uncertain. Looked up from germline, CDR1 is DFQATT and CDR2 is SNEGSKA (reference sequence). The CDR3 spans 12 residues. The V end lost 3 bases, the J end lost 3 bases, and 9 bases lay between the germline ends. Written as DNA, the CDR3 is TGCAGTGCTAGTTCACAGAGCTACGAGCAGTACTTC. Residues: CSASSQSYEQYF.

The chain couples TRBV6-5 to TRBJ1-1; no clear D. Germline CDR1 is MNHEY and CDR2 is SVGAGI. V dropped 6 bases and J dropped 2 bases, with 7 bases sitting between them. The CDR3 is 12 residues long. CDR3 coding DNA: TGTGCCAGCAGACACATAAACACTGAAGCTTTCTTT. Protein sequence: CASRHINTEAFF.

V and J are TRBV21-1 and TRBJ2-5; the table names TRBD1, a call not compared with the DNA. TRBV21-1 is a pseudogene segment. The CDR3 consists of 15 residues. Here the CDR3 reads CASSARQSRAETQYF. The CDR3, as DNA: TGTGCCAGCAGCGCGCGACAGTCCAGGGCGGAGACCCAGTACTTC.

Notes on this clone: Other DNA sequences in this specimen translate into the identical CDR3. V usage is TRBV12-3 or TRBV12-4 and J usage is TRBJ2-3; D call uncertain. V lost 3 bases and J 3 bases, leaving 4 bases between the germline ends. The CDR3 is made up of 12 amino acids. CDR3 loop: CASSFSTDTQYF. The CDR3 DNA reads TGTGCCAGCAGTTTTTCAACAGATACGCAGTATTTT.

The J gene is TRBJ2-1, the V gene TRBV10-3, with TRBD2 matching over 10 bases. V dropped 7 bases and J dropped 1; count of bases not matched to a gene: 13. Looked up from germline, CDR1 is ENHRY and CDR2 is SYGVKD. This CDR3 is built from 18 residues. The CDR3 nucleotides are TGTGCCATCACGGGGGTTGGTAGCGGGGGGCGATCCTACAATGAGCAGTTCTTC. Encoded protein: CAITGVGSGGRSYNEQFF.

The genes are TRBV6-5 and TRBJ1-3, with TRBD1 matching 7 bases. The CDR3 is 15 amino acids. After removal of 0 bases from V and 3 bases from J, the junction contained 2 bases not matched to a gene. Germline V gene sequence: CDR1 MNHEY, CDR2 SVGAGI. The DNA for the CDR3 is TGTGCCAGCAGTTACTCTCAGGGGGGTGGAAACACCATATATTTT. As protein: CASSYSQGGGNTIYF.

The CDR3 nucleotides read TGCGCCAGCAGTTGTAGGACAGGGGGCCGCCACTGCAATCAGCCCCAGCATTTT. It codes for CASSCRTGGRHCNQPQHF. The chain recombines TRBV23-1 with TRBJ1-5; 11 bases agree with TRBD1. TRBV23-1 has ORF status, its function being uncertain. The ends lost 5 bases at V and 2 bases at J; junction bases unmatched: 11. This CDR3 has 18 amino acids.

The chain recombines TRBV9 with TRBJ1-2; TRBD1 is a possible D gene (5 bases). Germline V gene sequence: CDR1 SGDLS, CDR2 YYNGEE. Trimming removed 7 bases at V and 8 bases at J, with 12 bases between. The CDR3 has 11 residues. For the CDR3, the DNA is TGTGCCAGCGGTGCAAGGGGCGGCTACACCTTC. Translation gives CASGARGGYTF.

This rearrangement joins TRBV7-3 to TRBJ2-1, with TRBD2 identical over 11 bases. The J segment lost 7 bases and the V segment lost 4 bases, leaving 3 bases of the junction unmatched. The CDR3 totals 14 residues. Germline CDR1 and CDR2: SGHTA and FQGTGA. The CDR3 region has the DNA TGTGCCAGCAGCTGGGGGACTAGCGGTAATGAGCAGTTCTTC. It is translated as CASSWGTSGNEQFF.

The chain combines TRBV6-2 or TRBV6-3 with TRBJ2-7, with D unclear. The CDR3 covers 19 residues. CDR1 and CDR2 (germline): MNHEY, SVGEGT. Trimming pared 2 bases from V and 2 bases from J, leaving 25 bases between. CDR3 sequence: CASSYAELLGFRRPYEQYF. The CDR3 region has the DNA TGTGCCAGCAGTTACGCGGAGCTGTTGGGCTTCCGGCGACCCTACGAGCAGTACTTC.

V usage is TRBV3-1 (or the pseudogene TRBV3-2) and J usage is TRBJ1-5; D is undetermined. The CDR3 has 13 residues. Germline assignment: CDR1 LGHDT and CDR2 YNNKEL (reference sequence). The germline V and J ends were trimmed by 1 base and 5 bases, with 6 bases remaining between them. CDR3 region: CASSQGPYQPQHF. The CDR3 DNA reads as TGTGCCAGCAGCCAAGGCCCTTATCAGCCCCAGCATTTT.

The rearrangement joins TRBV12-5 to TRBJ1-2; tentative D call: TRBD1 (5 bases). This CDR3 spans 16 amino acids. Germline CDR1 is LGHNT and CDR2 is FRNRAP. V lost 0 bases and J 5 bases, leaving 16 bases between the germline ends. CDR3: CASGLVAGWDSYGYTF. CDR3 coding DNA: TGTGCTAGTGGTTTGGTAGCCGGGTGGGACTCTTATGGCTACACCTTC. Combining the CDR3 with reference TRBV12-5 and TRBJ1-2 gives the whole variable domain DARVTQTPRHKVTEMGQEVTMRCQPILGHNTVFWYRQTMMQGLELLAYFRNRAPLDDSGMPKDRFSAEMPDATLATLKIQPSEPRDSAVYFCASGLVAGWDSYGYTFGSGTRLTVV.

The V and J genes are TRBV29-1 and TRBJ1-4; 9 bases are a match to TRBD1. This CDR3 is built from 15 residues. CDR1 and CDR2 (germline): SQVTM, ANQGSEA. Germline trimming cut 1 base from V and 5 bases from J; bases unmatched to any gene: 5. In nucleotides, the CDR3 is TGCAGCGTTGAAGGGGTTGGACAGGGGAATGAAAAACTGTTTTTT. This sequence encodes CSVEGVGQGNEKLFF.

The chain uses TRBV5-8 and TRBJ2-3, with 8 bases lining up with TRBD1. The CDR3 extends over 18 amino acids. Germline values: CDR1 SGHTS, CDR2 YDEGEE. V was clipped by 0 bases and J by 0 bases; unmatched bases: 9. Here the CDR3 reads CASSLGTGRGTSTDTQYF. Written as DNA, the CDR3 is TGTGCCAGCAGCTTGGGGACAGGGCGAGGGACTAGCACAGATACGCAGTATTTT.

This chain connects TRBV10-3 to TRBJ2-1; D uncertain. CDR1 and CDR2 (germline): ENHRY, SYGVKD. The CDR3 is 14 amino acids. V lost 3 bases and J 4 bases, leaving 10 bases between the germline ends. CDR3 nucleotides: TGTGCCATCAGTGAATTGGGTCAGTACAATGAGCAGTTCTTC. This gives the protein CAISELGQYNEQFF.

The rearrangement links TRBV19 to TRBJ1-1; D is unresolved. This CDR3 has 15 residues. Germline-derived CDR1 and CDR2 are LNHDA and SQIVND (reference sequence). Trimming shortened V by 3 bases and J by 0 bases, and 11 bases separated the two germline ends. The CDR3 here is CASSIKGQMNTEAFF. In DNA form, the CDR3 reads TGTGCCAGTAGTATTAAGGGTCAAATGAACACTGAAGCTTTCTTT. Together with reference TRBV19 and TRBJ1-1, the CDR3 gives the full variable domain: DGGITQSPKYLFRKEGQNVTLSCEQNLNHDAMYWYRQDPGQGLRLIYYSQIVNDFQKGDIAEGYSVSREKKESFPLTVTSAQKNPTAFYLCASSIKGQMNTEAFFGQGTRLTVV.

V and J are TRBV3-1 (or the pseudogene TRBV3-2) and TRBJ2-7, with 7 bases matching TRBD2. The CDR3 length is 14 residues. The ends lost 4 bases at V and 6 bases at J; junction bases unmatched: 9. Germline CDR1 LGHDT, CDR2 YNNKEL (reference sequence). CDR3 residues: CASSRGLPPPEQYF. CDR3 DNA: TGTGCCAGCAGCCGGGGACTACCCCCCCCCGAGCAGTACTTC.